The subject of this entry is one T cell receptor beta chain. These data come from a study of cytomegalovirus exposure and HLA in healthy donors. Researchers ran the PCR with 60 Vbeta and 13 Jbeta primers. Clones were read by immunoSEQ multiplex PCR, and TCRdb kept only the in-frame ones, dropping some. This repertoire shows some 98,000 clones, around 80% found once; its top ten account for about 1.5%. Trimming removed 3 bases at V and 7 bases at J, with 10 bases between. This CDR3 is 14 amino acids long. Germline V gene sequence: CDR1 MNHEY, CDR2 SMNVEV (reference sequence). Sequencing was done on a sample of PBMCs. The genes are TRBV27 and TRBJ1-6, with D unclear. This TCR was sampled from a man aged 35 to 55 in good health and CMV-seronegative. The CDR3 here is CASSFLGENSPLHF. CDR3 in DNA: TGTGCCAGCAGTTTTTTGGGCGAGAATTCACCCCTCCACTTT.